Listed below are T cell receptor beta chains from one sample, sequenced in a study of blood T cell repertoires in COVID-19. The repertoire was sequenced with immunoSEQ multiplex PCR; TCRdb's copy has only in-frame clones and lacks some. The data show about 170,000 clones, with 85% seen just once and approximately 7.6% held by the top ten. Sequences were obtained from peripheral blood. These receptors were taken from an elderly woman with COVID-19, enrolled during active disease. Both conserved end residues are part of each CDR3. The D gene is left open where the match is weak. Size is omitted from some rows. Given values are once, few, many or a class for expanded clones.

d_gene | j_gene | abundance | v_gene | CDR3nt | CDR3aa
- | TRBJ1-4 | - | TRBV5-6 | TGTGCCAGCAGCTTGCTCAGTCCTAATGAAAAACTGTTTTTT | CASSLLSPNEKLFF
TRBD1 | TRBJ2-3 | - | TRBV9 | TGTGCCAGCAGCGTAGGGGAGGGGACAGGGGGCGTCGATACGCAGTATTTT | CASSVGEGTGGVDTQYF
- | TRBJ1-2 | - | TRBV4-1 | TGCGCCAGCAGCCTACCCGGACAGTTTGGCTACACCTTC | CASSLPGQFGYTF
TRBD1 | TRBJ2-3 | once | TRBV5-1 | TGCGCCAGCAGCTCCCCGACAGGGACAGGCACAGATACGCAGTATTTT | CASSSPTGTGTDTQYF
- | TRBJ2-1 | - | TRBV2 | TGTGCCAGCAGTGTCCCGGAGCGCACCTACAATGAGCAGTTCTTC | CASSVPERTYNEQFF
- | TRBJ1-1 | - | TRBV6-5 | TGTGCCAGCAGTTACTCGAGTGGGGGGTTTAGAACTGAAGCTTTCTTT | CASSYSSGGFRTEAFF
- | TRBJ2-5 | once | TRBV5-1 | TGCGCCAGCTCGCGGCCGGACAGCTCCCAAGAGACCCAGTACTTC | CASSRPDSSQETQYF
- | TRBJ1-1 | few | TRBV3-1/TRBV3-2 | TGTGCCACAGTAGACCAGGGAACTGAAGCTTTCTTT | CATVDQGTEAFF
TRBD1 | TRBJ2-7 | - | TRBV18 | TGTGCCAGCTCACCACCGGGACAGCCCGAGCAGTACTTC | CASSPPGQPEQYF
- | TRBJ1-6 | once | TRBV5-1 | TGCGCCAGCAGGCTCTCGGGGTTCCCTAATTCACCCCTCCACTTT | CASRLSGFPNSPLHF
TRBD1 | TRBJ2-4 | - | TRBV29-1 | TGCAGCGTTGAGATTGTGGAGACAGGGCATCAGTACTTC | CSVEIVETGHQYF
- | TRBJ2-7 | once | TRBV21-1 | TGTGCCAGCAGCAAACTGACGGGAGACTACGAGCAGTACTTC | CASSKLTGDYEQYF
TRBD1 | TRBJ1-1 | - | TRBV5-5 | TGTGCCAGCAGCCGGCAGGGGGTGGGCACTGAAGCTTTCTTT | CASSRQGVGTEAFF
TRBD2 | TRBJ2-5 | - | TRBV4-1 | TGCGCCAGCAGCCAAGGACTGAGAAGCGGGGGGGCCTCAGAGACCCAGTACTTC | CASSQGLRSGGASETQYF
- | TRBJ2-2 | - | TRBV27 | TGTGCCAGCAGTAGTCAGTGGGCAGCGAACACCGGGGAGCTGTTTTTT | CASSSQWAANTGELFF
TRBD1 | TRBJ2-1 | - | TRBV3-1/TRBV3-2 | TGTGCCAGCAGCCTCTCCGGGGACAGGGGGCCGGGGTTGAGCAATGAGCAGTTCTTC | CASSLSGDRGPGLSNEQFF
TRBD1 | TRBJ1-6 | once | TRBV5-6 | TGTGCCAGCAACGGACAGGAGGATTCACCCCTCCACTTT | CASNGQEDSPLHF
TRBD1 | TRBJ2-7 | - | TRBV5-6 | TGTGCCAGCAGCGAGGGACAGGGATGGGGTCGTCGCGAGCAGTACTTC | CASSEGQGWGRREQYF
TRBD2 | TRBJ2-1 | - | TRBV9 | TGTGCCAGCAGCCCTGGACTAGCGGGATCAGAGCAGTTCTTC | CASSPGLAGSEQFF
- | TRBJ1-2 | - | TRBV7-9 | TGTGCCAGCAGTCCCGATCCAGCTAACTATGGCTACACCTTC | CASSPDPANYGYTF
TRBD1 | TRBJ2-7 | - | TRBV15 | TGTGCCACCAGCAGAGGACAGGGGGACTCCTACGAGCAGTACTTC | CATSRGQGDSYEQYF
- | TRBJ2-3 | - | TRBV7-2 | TGTGCCAGCAGCCTTGGGGCACCCAGCACAGATACGCAGTATTTT | CASSLGAPSTDTQYF
- | TRBJ1-1 | - | TRBV5-8 | TGTGCCACCCTTCAGGATCGGGGGAACACTGAAGCTTTCTTT | CATLQDRGNTEAFF
- | TRBJ2-3 | once | TRBV3-1/TRBV3-2 | TGTGCCAGCAGCCTCGTCACAGATACGCAGTATTTT | CASSLVTDTQYF
TRBD2 | TRBJ2-2 | - | TRBV14 | TGTGCCAGCAGCCGGAGAGAGGGAGGGCCGATCGGGGAGCTGTTTTTT | CASSRREGGPIGELFF
- | TRBJ2-7 | - | TRBV7-9 | TGTGCCAGCAGCCCCTCAGGAGGCGGGGGCGCGAGTCGAGAGCAGTACTTC | CASSPSGGGGASREQYF
TRBD2 | TRBJ2-3 | - | TRBV9 | TGTGCCAGCAGCTCCAGGACTAGCGGGAGCACAGATACGCAGTATTTT | CASSSRTSGSTDTQYF
TRBD2 | TRBJ2-5 | - | TRBV3-1/TRBV3-2 | TGTGCCAGCAGCCAAGGATCAGCGGGGGGTGTTCGGACCCAGTACTTC | CASSQGSAGGVRTQYF
- | TRBJ2-3 | - | TRBV5-1 | TGCGCCAGCAGACCCAATGCCGGGAGTCGGGATACGCAGTATTTT | CASRPNAGSRDTQYF
TRBD1 | TRBJ1-1 | - | TRBV11-2 | TGTGCCAGCAGCTCGCCCAAATTCCGGGACAGGGAAATGAACACTGAAGCTTTCTTT | CASSSPKFRDREMNTEAFF
- | TRBJ1-1 | few | TRBV19 | TGTGCCAGTAGTATCCTGGTAGGGGCCACTGAAGCTTTCTTT | CASSILVGATEAFF
- | TRBJ2-5 | - | TRBV5-1 | TGCGCCAGCAGATTTGGTTCGGGAGATGGGGCGACCCAGTACTTC | CASRFGSGDGATQYF
- | TRBJ1-4 | - | TRBV18 | TGTGCCAGCTCACCACCGGGGGCGGCGGGTGAAAAACTGTTTTTT | CASSPPGAAGEKLFF
TRBD1 | TRBJ1-3 | - | TRBV6-4 | TGTGCCAGCGGTACAGGGGAGCATTGGGGAAACACCATATATTTT | CASGTGEHWGNTIYF
- | TRBJ1-1 | - | TRBV7-9 | TGTGCCAGCAGCCTGCAAGGACAAGACACTGAAGCTTTCTTT | CASSLQGQDTEAFF
- | TRBJ1-2 | - | TRBV2 | TGTGCCAGCACCCCGAGCGAACAAGCCTATGGCTACACCTTC | CASTPSEQAYGYTF
- | TRBJ1-1 | - | TRBV2 | TGTGCCAGCAGTGAACACACGACTGAAGCTTTCTTT | CASSEHTTEAFF
- | TRBJ2-7 | - | TRBV2 | TGTGCCAGTCGAGACAGACTGGTCGAGCAGTACTTC | CASRDRLVEQYF
TRBD1 | TRBJ1-1 | - | TRBV4-1 | TGCGCCAGCAAAGAGGGGGCGTATACTGAAGCTTTCTTT | CASKEGAYTEAFF
TRBD1 | TRBJ1-5 | - | TRBV24-1 | TGTGCCACCAGTGATGGACAGGGGACGCAGCCCCAGCATTTT | CATSDGQGTQPQHF
- | TRBJ2-2 | - | TRBV28 | TGTGCCAGCAGCCGGAGCGACGTTTTGACCGGGGAGCTGTTTTTT | CASSRSDVLTGELFF
TRBD1 | TRBJ1-1 | - | TRBV7-9 | TGTGCCAGCAGCAAAACAGGGGTAACTGAAGCTTTCTTT | CASSKTGVTEAFF
- | TRBJ1-2 | - | TRBV5-1 | TGCGCCAGCAGCCCCGGGCAGGGAAACTATGGCTACACCTTC | CASSPGQGNYGYTF
TRBD1 | TRBJ1-2 | few | TRBV9 | TGTGCCAGCAGCGTAGGACAGGGCGGGTGGTTCCGCTACACCTTC | CASSVGQGGWFRYTF
- | TRBJ1-4 | - | TRBV29-1 | TGCAGCGTTCTTGGGGCTGCAACTAATGAAAAACTGTTTTTT | CSVLGAATNEKLFF
- | TRBJ2-1 | few | TRBV5-4 | TGTGCCAGCAGCGCATCTAGCGACTCCTACAATGAGCAGTTCTTC | CASSASSDSYNEQFF
TRBD2 | TRBJ2-1 | few | TRBV3-1/TRBV3-2 | TGTGCCAGCAGCCAGGCGGGAGGGGACCATGAGCAGTTCTTC | CASSQAGGDHEQFF
TRBD1 | TRBJ2-7 | - | TRBV28 | TGTGCCAGCGTTAAGGGGGGACAGGTCTACGAGCAGTACTTC | CASVKGGQVYEQYF